Given below is one T cell receptor beta chain in context. The clone's antigen remains unknown. The record has no base qualities; no much larger clone is one base away. The identical CDR3 is also encoded by other nucleotide sequences in the sample. The CDR3 regions of human TCRbeta chains were subjected to immunosequencing. From the authors' description of their analysis: Repertoire TCRs were matched against a reference library of SARS-CoV-2-specific TCRs generated with the MIRA antigen-specificity platform. Breadth was defined as the fraction of unique TCRs that were SARS-CoV-2-associated. Depth was defined as the fraction of total T cells that were SARS-CoV-2-associated. Each spike-specific TCR was assigned to its reactive spike region and to a CD4 or CD8 class using the MIRA data. Log10-transformed breadth and depth values were compared by one-way ANOVA with Sidak's multiple comparisons tests. As stored in TCRdb, this immuneACCESS dataset retains in-frame rearrangements with V and J assigned. A fraction of the clones does not appear; measured against another copy, unresolved V genes explain less than half of the discrepancy, and the remainder lacks a known reason. That table is the source of V, J and clone size, and D and trimming were worked out from the DNA. The sample profile shows roughly 180,000 clones; more than 85% of them were found once. Over 1.5% of the sample goes to the ten largest clones.

This sample was included in a study of T cell responses to AZD1222 COVID-19 vaccine listed by TCRdb under 2021. Background on the whole study: A total of about 230 trial participants underwent TCR sequencing, of whom 200 to 220 received two doses of AZD1222 and roughly 25 received two doses of the MenACWY control vaccine. Enrollment into the trials was organized by age into subgroups of 18-55, 56-69 and 70-plus years, and those subgroups contained roughly 150, 30 and 60 TCR-sequenced participants, respectively. Overall study results and their limits: Nearly half of unique spike-specific TCRs reportedly recognized epitopes outside regions mutated in the B.1.351 and B.1.1.7 variants. Spike-specific TCR breadth and depth rose significantly after two AZD1222 doses compared with day 0 and with MenACWY recipients. Because no samples from the day 14 peak response were available, repertoires could be characterized only after the peak T cell response. The vaccine-associated CD4 TCRs covered the entire spike protein, and the dominant responses fell in regions 160-218 and 743-854. Conclusions about previously exposed vaccinees were limited because only five to seven AZD1222 recipients were SARS-CoV-2 seropositive at baseline. The 56-69-year group was small, and its depth increase did not reach significance, likely because of low power. Participants were mostly white British and included more females than males, and it was suggested by the authors that clonal diversity may have been underestimated.

Interpreted using the paper, the time point label stands for: about 28 days (+/-7) after the second vaccine dose. AZD1222 recipients given second doses at about 4 weeks or at about 12 weeks were pooled, since spike-specific TCR depth and breadth were not found to differ between the two schedules. Samples from vaccinated people were obtained from the UK trials COV001 and COV002, which included a single-blind randomized controlled phase 2/3 trial of AZD1222 (ChAdOx1 nCoV-19) in healthy adults. For TCRbeta chain sequencing, PBMC samples were collected from trial participants at day 0 and at day 28 after the second dose. The receptor was derived from an adult who received the AZD1222 COVID-19 vaccine. The sample consisted of peripheral blood, taken 28 days after the second AZD1222 dose.

The encoded CDR3 is CASRIQSNQPQHF. The DNA sequence follows: TGTGCCAGCAGGATACAGAGCAATCAGCCCCAGCATTTT. The chain was built from TRBV6-5 and TRBJ1-5; the D gene remains uncertain. Including cysteine and phenylalanine, the CDR3 has 13 amino acids. The DNA shown is the 39-base CDR3, in frame from base 1. The V and J ends are trimmed by 6 bases and 1 base, leaving 7 bases between them. The germline V gene provides CDR1 MNHEY and CDR2 SVGAGI.